The 7 T cell receptor beta chains given below trace back to one sample, sequenced in a study of blood T cell repertoires in COVID-19. Profiling relied on immunoSEQ multiplex PCR, and the TCRdb table lists in-frame clones only, not all of them. Of fewer than 200,000 clones in the sample, around 78% were seen once. The sequenced sample consisted of PBMCs or T cells enriched from blood (not recorded which). All receptors come from a woman aged 45-59 years who had recovered from COVID-19.

The chain joins TRBV29-1 to TRBJ1-5; D gene unclear. V lost 4 bases, J lost 6 bases, and 10 bases lay in between. CDR3 length: 12 residues. Germline CDR1 is SQVTM and CDR2 is ANQGSEA. CDR3 amino acids: CSVGEGTQPQHF. The CDR3 DNA reads as TGCAGCGTTGGCGAGGGAACTCAGCCCCAGCATTTT.

DNA for the CDR3: TGTGCCAGTACGAATCCTAGCTCCTATAATTCACCCCTCCACTTT. Protein sequence: CASTNPSSYNSPLHF. The chain joins TRBV19 to TRBJ1-6; no firm D call. Germline CDR1 and CDR2: LNHDA and SQIVND (reference sequence). Trimming took 7 bases from V and 0 from J, leaving 10 bases between them. The CDR3 has 15 amino acids.

This clone turned up a few times. For the CDR3, the DNA is TGTGCCAGCAGTCCCATTAACACTGAAGCTTTCTTT. Protein product: CASSPINTEAFF. The rearrangement uses TRBV2 and TRBJ1-1; D unclear. Trimming left V 5 bases short and J 2 bases short, with 6 bases between. This CDR3 has 12 residues. Looked up from germline, CDR1 is SNHLY and CDR2 is FYNNEI.

The rearrangement links TRBV25-1 to TRBJ2-5; tentatively, D is TRBD1 (6 bases). This CDR3 has 15 residues. Between the trimmed V and J ends, which lost 4 bases and 3 bases, there was a span of 15 bases. The germline CDR1 and CDR2 sequences are MGHDK and SYGVNS. Here the CDR3 reads CASSGVGQGKETQYF. In DNA, the CDR3 is TGTGCCAGCAGTGGGGTGGGGCAGGGGAAAGAGACCCAGTACTTC.

The chain carries TRBV28 and TRBJ1-2; 11 bases match TRBD1. Germline CDR1 is MDHEN and CDR2 is SYDVKM. Trimming cost V 2 bases and J 6 bases; bases outside gene matches: 5. This CDR3 is built from 15 residues. For the CDR3, the DNA is TGTGCCAGCAGTTTAGGGGACAGGGGGGCCGATGGCTACACCTTC. It is translated as CASSLGDRGADGYTF.

This clone was recorded once. This rearrangement joins TRBV4-1 to TRBJ1-1, with a tentative D call TRBD1 (6 bases). Germline V gene data show CDR1 as MGHRA and CDR2 as YSYEKL. The germline V and J ends were trimmed by 7 bases and 5 bases, with 20 bases remaining between them. The CDR3 has 15 amino acids. The chain's CDR3 is CASTPAHSRGTEAFF. The CDR3 nucleotides are TGCGCCAGCACCCCGGCCCATTCAAGGGGGACTGAAGCTTTCTTT.

The genes are TRBV2 and TRBJ1-5; 7 nucleotides agree with TRBD1. The CDR3 has 19 residues. Germline V gene sequence: CDR1 SNHLY, CDR2 FYNNEI. The trim removed 0 bases at V and 2 bases at J, leaving 13 bases unmatched. The CDR3 protein is CASSEALPGGEFGNQPQHF. CDR3 DNA sequence: TGTGCCAGCAGTGAAGCGCTTCCAGGGGGTGAATTTGGCAATCAGCCCCAGCATTTT.